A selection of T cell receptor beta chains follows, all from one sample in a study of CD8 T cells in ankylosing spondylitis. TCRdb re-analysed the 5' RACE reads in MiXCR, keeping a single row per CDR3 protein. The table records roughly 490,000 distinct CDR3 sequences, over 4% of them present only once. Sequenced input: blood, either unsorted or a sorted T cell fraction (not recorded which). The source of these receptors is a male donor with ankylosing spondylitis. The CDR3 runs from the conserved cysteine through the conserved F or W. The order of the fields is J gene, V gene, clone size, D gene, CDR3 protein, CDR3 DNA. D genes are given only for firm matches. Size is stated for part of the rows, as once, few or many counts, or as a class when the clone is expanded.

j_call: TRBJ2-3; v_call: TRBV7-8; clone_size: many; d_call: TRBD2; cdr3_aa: CASSLGGGTTDTQYF; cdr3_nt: TGTGCCAGCAGCTTAGGGGGGGGGACCACAGATACGCAGTATTTT
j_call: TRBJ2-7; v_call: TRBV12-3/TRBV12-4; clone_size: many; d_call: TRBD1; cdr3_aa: CASSLRGQLYEQYF; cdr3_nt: TGTGCCAGCAGTTTAAGGGGACAGCTCTACGAGCAGTACTTC
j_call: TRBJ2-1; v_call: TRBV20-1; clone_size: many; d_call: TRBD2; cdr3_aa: CSARPRGSYNEQFF; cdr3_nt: TGCAGTGCTAGACCCCGCGGGAGCTACAATGAGCAGTTCTTC
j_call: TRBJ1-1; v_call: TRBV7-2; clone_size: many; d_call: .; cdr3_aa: CASSPHMARHTEAFF; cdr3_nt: TGTGCCAGCAGCCCCCATATGGCGCGTCATACTGAAGCTTTCTTT
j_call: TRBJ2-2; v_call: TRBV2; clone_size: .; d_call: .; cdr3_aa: CASKGGSRDTGELFF; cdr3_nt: TGTGCCAGCAAAGGGGGGAGCAGGGACACCGGGGAGCTGTTTTTT
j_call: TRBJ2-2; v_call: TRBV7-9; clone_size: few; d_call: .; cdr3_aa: CASSLAVLTGELFF; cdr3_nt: TGTGCCAGCAGCTTAGCTGTACTCACCGGGGAGCTGTTTTTT
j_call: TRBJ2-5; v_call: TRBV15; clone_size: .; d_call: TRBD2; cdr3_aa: CATSRGETSGMQETQYF; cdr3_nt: TGTGCCACCAGCAGGGGGGAGACTAGCGGGATGCAAGAGACCCAGTACTTC
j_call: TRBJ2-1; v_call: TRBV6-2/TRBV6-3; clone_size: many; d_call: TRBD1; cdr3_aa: CASSSGTGLYNEQFF; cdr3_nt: TGTGCCAGCAGTTCCGGGACAGGGCTTTACAATGAGCAGTTCTTC
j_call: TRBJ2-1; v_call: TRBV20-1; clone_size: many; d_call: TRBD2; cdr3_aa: CSARDRTSGGANEQFF; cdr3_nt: TGCAGTGCTAGAGACCGGACTAGCGGGGGGGCCAATGAGCAGTTCTTC
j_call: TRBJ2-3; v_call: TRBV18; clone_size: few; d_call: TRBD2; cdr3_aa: CASSRGRLAGADTQYF; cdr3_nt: TGTGCCAGCTCTCGAGGACGACTAGCGGGAGCAGATACGCAGTATTTT
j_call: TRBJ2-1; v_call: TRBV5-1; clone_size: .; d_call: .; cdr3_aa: CASSSGVYNEQFF; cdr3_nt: TGCGCCAGCAGCTCGGGCGTCTACAATGAGCAGTTCTTC
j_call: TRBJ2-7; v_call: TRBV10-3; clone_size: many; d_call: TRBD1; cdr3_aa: CAISESGRGYEQYF; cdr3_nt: TGTGCCATCAGTGAGTCTGGCAGGGGGTACGAGCAGTACTTC
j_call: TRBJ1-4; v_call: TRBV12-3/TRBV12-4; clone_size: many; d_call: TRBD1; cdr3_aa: CASSSGGLWDEKLFF; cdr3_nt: TGTGCCAGCAGTTCAGGGGGCCTTTGGGATGAAAAACTGTTTTTT
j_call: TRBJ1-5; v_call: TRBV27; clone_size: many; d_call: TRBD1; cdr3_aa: CASSSLTRGRVQPQHF; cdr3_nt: TGTGCCAGCAGTTCTCTAACCAGGGGGCGGGTTCAGCCCCAGCATTTT
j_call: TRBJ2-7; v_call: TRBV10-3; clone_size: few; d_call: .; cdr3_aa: CAISESWGTTYEQYF; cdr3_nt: TGTGCCATCAGTGAGTCGTGGGGGACCACCTACGAGCAGTACTTC
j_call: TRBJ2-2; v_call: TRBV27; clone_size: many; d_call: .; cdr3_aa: CASSLLRTGELFF; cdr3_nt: TGTGCCAGCAGCTTACTCAGGACCGGGGAGCTGTTTTTT
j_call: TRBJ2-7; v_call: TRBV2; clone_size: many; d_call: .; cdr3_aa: CASSAFWQVNSYEQYF; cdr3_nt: TGTGCCAGCAGTGCCTTCTGGCAGGTGAACTCCTACGAGCAGTACTTC
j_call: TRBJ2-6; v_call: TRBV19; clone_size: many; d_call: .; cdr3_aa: CASSIRQSGANVLTF; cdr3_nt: TGTGCCAGTAGTATTAGGCAATCTGGGGCCAACGTCCTGACTTTC
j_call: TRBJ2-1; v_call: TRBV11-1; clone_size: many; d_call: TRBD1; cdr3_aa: CASSLSDRGWYNEQFF; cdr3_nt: TGTGCCAGCAGCTTATCGGACAGGGGGTGGTACAATGAGCAGTTCTTC
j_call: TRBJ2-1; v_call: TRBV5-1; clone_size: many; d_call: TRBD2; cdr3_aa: CASSLEGLADYNEQFF; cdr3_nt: TGCGCCAGCAGCTTAGAGGGACTAGCGGATTACAATGAGCAGTTCTTC
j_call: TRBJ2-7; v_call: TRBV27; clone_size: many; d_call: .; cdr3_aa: CASSLRHLGNEQYF; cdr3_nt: TGTGCCAGCAGTTTACGGCATCTGGGGAACGAGCAGTACTTC
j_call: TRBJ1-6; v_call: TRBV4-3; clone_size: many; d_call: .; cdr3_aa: CASSQGRDNSPLHF; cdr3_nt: TGCGCCAGCAGCCAGGGCCGGGATAATTCACCCCTCCACTTT
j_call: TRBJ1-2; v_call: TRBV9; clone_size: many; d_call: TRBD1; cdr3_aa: CASSTDRPWDGYTF; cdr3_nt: TGTGCCAGCAGCACGGACAGGCCGTGGGACGGCTACACCTTC
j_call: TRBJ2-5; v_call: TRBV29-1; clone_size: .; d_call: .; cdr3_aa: CSAWTPDQETQYF; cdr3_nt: TGCAGCGCCTGGACGCCAGACCAAGAGACCCAGTACTTC
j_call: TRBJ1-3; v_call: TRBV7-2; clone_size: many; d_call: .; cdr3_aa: CASTRIPRVGNTIYF; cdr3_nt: TGTGCCAGCACCAGAATTCCCAGGGTTGGAAACACCATATATTTT
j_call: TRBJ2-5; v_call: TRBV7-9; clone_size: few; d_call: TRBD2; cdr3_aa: CASNPGLAFETQYF; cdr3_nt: TGTGCCAGCAACCCAGGACTAGCTTTCGAGACCCAGTACTTC
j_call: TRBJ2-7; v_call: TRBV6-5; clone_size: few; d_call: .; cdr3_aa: CASSYSSGTGQHEQYF; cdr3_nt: TGTGCCAGCAGTTACTCCAGCGGAACTGGACAGCACGAGCAGTACTTC
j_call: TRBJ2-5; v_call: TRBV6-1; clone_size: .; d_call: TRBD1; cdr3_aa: CASTLPRGNQETQYF; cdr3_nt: TGTGCCAGCACCTTACCCAGGGGGAACCAAGAGACCCAGTACTTC
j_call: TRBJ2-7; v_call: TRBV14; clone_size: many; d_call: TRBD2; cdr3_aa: CASSRGTSGAYEQYF; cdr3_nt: TGTGCCAGCAGCCGAGGGACTAGCGGAGCCTACGAGCAGTACTTC
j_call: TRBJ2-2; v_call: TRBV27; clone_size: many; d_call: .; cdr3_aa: CASRKLGLNTGELFF; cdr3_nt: TGTGCCAGCAGAAAGCTTGGACTGAACACCGGGGAGCTGTTTTTT
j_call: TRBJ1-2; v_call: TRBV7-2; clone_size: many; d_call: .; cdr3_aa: CASSPFSGPDGYTF; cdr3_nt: TGTGCCAGCAGCCCCTTTTCCGGACCAGACGGCTACACCTTC
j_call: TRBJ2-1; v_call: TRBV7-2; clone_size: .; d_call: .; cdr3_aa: CASSFSAYNEQFF; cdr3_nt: TGTGCCAGCAGCTTTAGCGCCTACAATGAGCAGTTCTTC
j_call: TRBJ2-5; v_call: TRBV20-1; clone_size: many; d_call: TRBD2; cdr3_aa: CSARDRPGGAETQYF; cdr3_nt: TGCAGTGCTAGAGATCGCCCGGGGGGTGCAGAGACCCAGTACTTC
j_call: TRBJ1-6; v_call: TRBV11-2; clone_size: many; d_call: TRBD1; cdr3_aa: CASSLRGTGVSPLHF; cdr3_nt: TGTGCCAGCAGCTTAAGAGGGACAGGGGTTTCACCCCTCCACTTT
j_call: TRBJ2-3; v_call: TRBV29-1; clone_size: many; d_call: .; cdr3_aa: CSVPSPVSLTDTQYF; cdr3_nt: TGCAGCGTTCCTTCGCCCGTAAGCCTCACAGATACGCAGTATTTT
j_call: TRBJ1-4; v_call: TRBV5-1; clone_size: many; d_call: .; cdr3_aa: CASSRGERDEKLFF; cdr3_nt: TGCGCCAGCAGCCGCGGGGAGAGGGATGAAAAACTGTTTTTT
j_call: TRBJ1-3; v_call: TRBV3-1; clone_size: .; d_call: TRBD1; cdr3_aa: CASSQWTGSSGNTIYF; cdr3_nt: TGTGCCAGCAGCCAATGGACAGGGAGCTCTGGAAACACCATATATTTT